The 13 T cell receptor beta chains reported below all come from one sample, sequenced in a study of long-term antiretroviral therapy in people with HIV. Investigators performed immunoSEQ version v3.0 at survey level. Data came from immunoSEQ multiplex PCR; TCRdb stores just in-frame clones and leaves some out. In the table there are under 20,000 clones, roughly three quarters of which are singletons. The starting material was unsorted PBMCs, obtained 2.3 years after starting antiretroviral therapy. The receptors derive from a middle-aged woman with HIV.

The chain has TRBV2 and TRBJ2-3; TRBD2 matches at 8 bases. The junction had 7 bases not matched to a gene; V was cut back by 6 bases and J by 5 bases. There are 14 residues in the CDR3. CDR1 and CDR2 (germline): SNHLY, FYNNEI. The CDR3: CASSATSGRDTQYF. In DNA, the CDR3 is TGTGCCAGCAGCGCTACTAGCGGACGAGATACGCAGTATTTT.

The chain combines TRBV5-4 with TRBJ2-7, with 8 bases lining up with TRBD1. The ends lost 0 bases at V and 2 bases at J; junction bases unmatched: 1. The CDR3 runs to 14 residues. Germline CDR1 and CDR2: SGHNT and YYREEE (reference sequence). CDR3 nucleotides: TGTGCCAGCAGCTTGGGGACAGGGACCTACGAGCAGTACTTC. Its protein product is CASSLGTGTYEQYF.

The gene calls are TRBV5-4 and TRBJ2-3; D uncertain. Germline V lookup: CDR1 SGHNT, CDR2 YYREEE (reference sequence). The CDR3 length is 13 residues. The ends were cut back, 7 bases at V and 2 bases at J, with 11 bases in the middle. DNA for the CDR3: TGTGCCAGCGGGCGGACGGACACAGATACGCAGTATTTT. It yields the protein CASGRTDTDTQYF.

This clone was found a few times. This chain links TRBV7-8 with TRBJ1-5; the D gene is possibly TRBD1 (6 bases). Trimming took off 3 bases at V and 3 bases at J, with 12 bases between the two ends. Germline assignment: CDR1 SGHVS and CDR2 FQNEAQ. The CDR3 is 15 residues long. This chain's CDR3 is CASSLSPGANQPQHF. CDR3 coding DNA: TGTGCCAGCAGCTTGAGCCCAGGGGCCAATCAGCCCCAGCATTTT. Full variable domain (rest looked up from reference TRBV7-8 and TRBJ1-5): GAGVSQSPRYKVAKRGQDVALRCDPISGHVSLFWYQQALGQGPEFLTYFQNEAQLDKSGLPSDRFFAERPEGSVSTLKIQRTQQEDSAVYLCASSLSPGANQPQHFGDGTRLSIL.

V usage is TRBV19 and J usage is TRBJ1-2; TRBD1 agrees at 8 bases. The CDR3 covers 15 residues. With 5 bases clipped from V and 0 bases from J, the junction kept 5 bases outside the gene matches. Per the germline V gene, CDR1 is LNHDA and CDR2 is SQIVND (reference sequence). The CDR3 reads CASSAGQGPNYGYTF. The CDR3 nucleotides are TGTGCCAGTAGTGCCGGACAGGGTCCTAACTATGGCTACACCTTC. The entire variable domain, with the rest obtained from reference TRBV19 and TRBJ1-2, is as follows: DGGITQSPKYLFRKEGQNVTLSCEQNLNHDAMYWYRQDPGQGLRLIYYSQIVNDFQKGDIAEGYSVSREKKESFPLTVTSAQKNPTAFYLCASSAGQGPNYGYTFGSGTRLTVV.

V and J are TRBV29-1 and TRBJ1-2; D ambiguous. The length of the CDR3 is 13 residues. CDR1 is SQVTM, CDR2 ANQGSEA, per germline. Trimming took 0 bases from V and 8 from J, leaving 13 bases between them. In nucleotides, the CDR3 is TGCAGCGTTGAAGATGGGCGCTCCCGAGGCTACACCTTC. Translated, it gives CSVEDGRSRGYTF.

This rearrangement joins TRBV19 to TRBJ1-1; D is undetermined. Germline V lookup: CDR1 LNHDA, CDR2 SQIVND (reference sequence). V was pared by 6 bases and J by 5 bases, with 10 bases between. The CDR3 is 12 residues long. CDR3 nucleotides: TGTGCCAGTAGAGCATCCGGGACTGAAGCTTTCTTT. Translating gives CASRASGTEAFF.

This clone was found a few times. The genes are TRBV5-6 and TRBJ2-6; the D gene is possibly TRBD1 (6 bases). V shed 4 bases and J shed 2 bases, with 16 bases lying between them. This CDR3 comprises 17 residues. Germline V gene data show CDR1 as SGHDT and CDR2 as YYEEEE. The CDR3 loop reads CASSTDIQGAGANVLTF. CDR3 in DNA: TGTGCCAGCAGCACGGATATACAGGGAGCTGGGGCCAACGTCCTGACTTTC.

The chain is built from TRBV4-2 and TRBJ1-2; no firm D call. V lost 5 bases to trimming and J lost 7 bases, with 17 bases between them. The CDR3 runs 14 residues. CDR1 is LGHNA, CDR2 YNFKEQ, per germline. The CDR3 DNA follows: TGTGCCAGCAGCTTGGATGGGCTTAGTGGTGGCTACACCTTC. Encoded protein: CASSLDGLSGGYTF.

This clone turned up a few times. V and J are TRBV6-1 and TRBJ1-6, with a weak D call TRBD1 (5 bases). Trimming stripped 3 bases from V and 1 base from J, with 13 bases between. CDR3 size: 17 residues. Germline-derived CDR1 and CDR2 are MNHNS and SASEGT. CDR3 region: CASSEGQGISYNSPLHF. CDR3 coding DNA: TGTGCCAGCAGTGAGGGTCAGGGAATATCCTATAATTCACCCCTCCACTTT.

The rearrangement links TRBV5-1 to TRBJ2-1; D unresolved. The CDR3 extends over 13 amino acids. The V end lost 4 bases, the J end lost 10 bases, and 15 bases lay between the germline ends. Germline lookup yields CDR1 SGHRS and CDR2 YFSETQ. The DNA for the CDR3 is TGCGCCAGCAGCGGAATGGTGGTTGCCGAGCAGTTCTTC. As protein: CASSGMVVAEQFF.

This clone was counted a few times. CDR3 region: CASSLSLAVTYEQYF. The CDR3 DNA reads TGTGCCAGCAGTTTATCTCTAGCGGTAACCTACGAGCAGTACTTC. The rearrangement links TRBV27 to TRBJ2-7, with TRBD2 matching 7 bases. J was trimmed by 2 bases and V by 0 bases; bases with no gene match: 4. The CDR3 covers 15 residues. Germline CDR1 and CDR2: MNHEY and SMNVEV (reference sequence).

CDR3 bases: TGTGCCAGCAGCTTAGATGAAAAACTGTTTTTT. It encodes CASSLDEKLFF. The chain links TRBV7-9 to TRBJ1-4, with D uncertain. The CDR3 has 11 residues. Trimming left V 1 base short and J 6 bases short, with 0 bases between. Germline lookup yields CDR1 SEHNR and CDR2 FQNEAQ (reference sequence).